What follows describes a single T cell receptor (beta chain). Its specific antigen is unknown. One junction end disagrees with the germline gene, perhaps due to a read error. Library prep was done by multiplex PCR. Instrument used: Illumina HiSeq 2500. TCRbeta libraries were constructed through three rounds of nested PCR with primers (Table S4) according to protocols modified from ARM-PCR. Before sequencing, PCR products in the 200-500 bp range were cut out of the gel and cleaned up using the QIAquick gel extraction kit. The original pipeline was this. Reads were cleaned with Trimmomatic, merged with FLASH into complete CDR3 sequences, and assigned to V(D)J germline segments with MiTCR. Clonal diversity was calculated as the inverse Simpson's index using VDJtools. In-frame sequences lacking a premature stop codon were counted as productive reads. The raw public reads went through TCRdb reprocessing: fastp at Q25, MiXCR clone calling, in-frame beta chains kept. Every CDR3 protein is listed once, alongside the most common genes and DNA of its rows. The V and J calls reflect TCRdb's pipeline rather than the authors' work. The sample has 60,000 to 70,000 distinct CDR3 sequences on record, roughly 77% of them singletons. The ten biggest clones cover 45% of the sample.

This record comes from a study of tumor and adjacent non-tumor tissue in lung cancer listed by TCRdb under 2018. About the study as a whole: By cancer type, the cohort comprised approximately twelve adenocarcinoma patients, 2 squamous cell carcinoma patients and 1 small cell lung cancer patient. Ages among the roughly 15 patients ranged from roughly 31 to 85 years, there were approximately ten men and 5 women, and disease was at TNM stage I to III. Sequencing produced 130,000,000 or so productive TCRbeta reads in total, an average of approximately 4 million reads per sample. Using bulk TCRbeta repertoires from some 16 lung cancer patients, the study set lung tumor tissue side by side with matched distant non-tumor lung tissue. TCRbeta CDR3 sequencing was performed on 25 to 35 paired specimens, with one tumor sample and one normal lung sample collected per patient.

Counted from cysteine to phenylalanine, this CDR3 has 13 amino acids. Just the 39-base CDR3 DNA is kept, in frame starting at base 1. For CDR1 and CDR2, the germline V gene lists KGHDR and SFDVKD. Broad study findings and their caveats: Peripheral blood was not sequenced, so blood TCRbeta repertoires in these lung cancer patients were not examined. In normal lung, the top 100 clones accounted for a significantly larger cumulative share of the repertoire than in tumor tissue. Only around 15 patients were included in the cohort, and the need for larger samples and more detailed clinical data was noted by the authors. TCR diversity (inverse Simpson) was significantly higher in tumor than in normal lung tissue (about 400 vs 180, P = 0.0075, Mann-Whitney U test). TCR diversity was significantly higher in younger patients, and greater tumor TCR diversity was associated with shorter overall survival and shorter disease-free survival. Neither the sequencing platform nor unique molecular identifiers are mentioned in the methods.

Bulk unsorted tissue served as the source for RNA extraction, and RNA quality was assessed using a NanoDrop ND-1000 and an Agilent 2100. Normal lung samples were distant non-tumor tissue taken more than 3 cm from the tumor edge. Donors were newly diagnosed lung cancer patients admitted for thoracic surgery in China between August and November 2014, without prior chemotherapy. Patients with previous radiotherapy or chemotherapy, or with another concurrent cancer, were excluded from the study. Surgical tissue pieces of roughly 1-2.2 cm3 were preserved in RNAlater solution and were kept at -80 degrees C until use.

Sequencing was done on a sample of distant non-tumor lung tissue. The sequence was obtained from a man in his sixties with non-small cell lung cancer. The sequence is built from TRBV24-1 and TRBJ2-7, and TRBD1 may be the D gene, going by 6 matching bases. The sequenced DNA is TGTACCACCAGTGTAGAACAGGGTTACGAGCAGTACTTC. Translated, it gives CTTSVEQGYEQYF.